This T cell receptor beta chain stems from a study of shared clonotypes between healthy human individuals. Profiling relied on immunoSEQ multiplex PCR, and the TCRdb table lists in-frame clones only, not all of them. The sample has roughly 2 million clones, approximately 94% seen once. CDR1 and CDR2 (germline): MNHEY, SMNVEV (reference sequence). V lost 4 bases and J lost 4; bases outside the gene matches: 6. This CDR3 has 15 residues. This TCR derives from a man in his late teens or twenties in good health. Sequences were obtained from naive CD4+ T cells sorted from blood. The subset: CD45RA+ positively selected. The gene calls are TRBV27 and TRBJ1-3; 8 nucleotides match TRBD1. Here the CDR3 DNA reads TGTGCCAGCAGTTCCACAGGGGGGCGCGGAAACACCATATATTTT. Translated: CASSSTGGRGNTIYF.